A selection of T cell receptor beta chains follows, all from one sample in a study of T cell changes during pregnancy in multiple sclerosis. The repertoire was sequenced with immunoSEQ multiplex PCR; TCRdb's copy has only in-frame clones and lacks some. The sample lists tens of thousands of clones, around 94% seen once, with approximately 1.2% in the top ten. The specimen sequenced was peripheral blood. Receptors originate from a female donor with multiple sclerosis, enrolled in a pregnancy study. Each CDR3 is given with its conserved first and last residue. The D gene is left open where the match is weak. Clone size appears in some rows only: once, few, many, or a class for an expanded clone.

D gene	V gene	J gene	clone size	CDR3 length	CDR3 protein	CDR3 DNA
NA	TRBV28	TRBJ1-2	NA	15	CASSLPRTVFYGYTF	TGTGCCAGCAGTTTGCCCCGGACGGTATTCTATGGCTACACCTTC
NA	TRBV29-1	TRBJ2-3	NA	10	CSVYTDTQYF	TGCAGCGTTTACACAGATACGCAGTATTTT
NA	TRBV7-2	TRBJ2-7	NA	14	CASSLARDNYEQYF	TGTGCCAGCAGCTTAGCGAGGGATAACTACGAGCAGTACTTC
NA	TRBV30	TRBJ2-7	NA	15	CAWTPRVFLAYEQYF	TGTGCCTGGACCCCCCGGGTATTCTTAGCCTACGAGCAGTACTTC
TRBD2	TRBV2	TRBJ2-1	NA	16	CASSEFLAASYNEQFF	TGTGCCAGCAGTGAATTCCTAGCGGCCTCCTACAATGAGCAGTTCTTC
TRBD1	TRBV5-5	TRBJ2-7	NA	13	CASSGGQGYEQYF	TGTGCCAGCAGCGGCGGACAGGGCTATGAGCAGTACTTC
NA	TRBV5-1	TRBJ2-5	NA	14	CASSSGAGVETQYF	TGCGCCAGCAGTTCAGGGGCGGGAGTGGAGACCCAGTACTTC
NA	TRBV30	TRBJ2-2	NA	14	CAWSPSRGTGELFF	TGTGCCTGGAGTCCATCCAGGGGAACCGGGGAGCTGTTTTTT
TRBD2	TRBV9	TRBJ2-3	NA	13	CASSVGTRDTQYF	TGTGCCAGCAGCGTGGGGACTAGAGATACGCAGTATTTT
NA	TRBV6-5	TRBJ2-7	NA	15	CASSYGERLSYEQYF	TGTGCCAGCAGTTACGGGGAGCGCCTTAGTTACGAGCAGTACTTC
NA	TRBV6-4	TRBJ2-1	medium-sized	13	CASNDRWGNEQFF	TGTGCCAGCAACGACCGGTGGGGCAATGAGCAGTTCTTC
NA	TRBV28	TRBJ1-4	NA	19	CASSLYGPGVLATNEKLFF	TGTGCCAGCAGTTTATACGGCCCAGGGGTACTTGCAACTAATGAAAAACTGTTTTTT
NA	TRBV29-1	TRBJ1-2	NA	10	CSVEGGGYTF	TGCAGCGTTGAAGGGGGTGGCTACACCTTC
TRBD2	TRBV5-1	TRBJ2-3	once	14	CASSLSGRTDTQYF	TGCGCCAGCAGCCTTAGCGGGAGGACAGATACGCAGTATTTT
NA	TRBV5-4	TRBJ2-4	NA	15	CASSLVGAAKNIQYF	TGTGCCAGCAGCTTGGTGGGGGCGGCCAAAAACATTCAGTACTTC
TRBD2	TRBV9	TRBJ2-2	NA	14	CASSVLAGTGELFF	TGTGCCAGCAGCGTCCTAGCGGGCACCGGGGAGCTGTTTTTT
NA	TRBV5-5	TRBJ1-2	NA	15	CASSLVGGPNYGYTF	TGTGCCAGCAGCTTGGTCGGGGGGCCTAACTATGGCTACACCTTC
NA	TRBV2	TRBJ1-2	NA	10	CASSAGGYTF	TGTGCCAGCAGTGCCGGTGGCTACACCTTC
NA	TRBV5-1	TRBJ2-7	NA	15	CASSRTADPSYEQYF	TGCGCCAGCAGCCGTACAGCCGACCCCTCCTACGAGCAGTACTTC
TRBD1	TRBV4-2	TRBJ1-4	NA	17	CASSQERRETGVGKLFF	TGTGCCAGCAGCCAAGAGAGAAGGGAGACAGGGGTTGGAAAACTGTTTTTT
NA	TRBV12-5	TRBJ1-2	NA	14	CARVGGADNYGYTF	TGTGCTAGGGTAGGGGGGGCTGATAACTATGGCTACACCTTC
TRBD2	TRBV27	TRBJ2-1	NA	14	CASRVSGPGNEQFF	TGTGCCAGCAGGGTTAGCGGGCCCGGGAATGAGCAGTTCTTC
NA	TRBV7-2	TRBJ2-1	NA	13	CASSLLDWTRLFF	TGTGCCAGCAGCTTATTAGACTGGACAAGGCTGTTCTTC
TRBD1	TRBV5-1	TRBJ1-4	NA	14	CASSLGQGFEKLFF	TGCGCCAGCAGCTTGGGACAGGGGTTTGAAAAACTGTTTTTT
TRBD2	TRBV18	TRBJ2-5	NA	15	CASSKGLAGIQTQYF	TGTGCCAGCTCCAAGGGACTAGCGGGGATCCAGACCCAGTACTTC
NA	TRBV6-6	TRBJ2-5	NA	14	CASSYLTGGETQYF	TGTGCCAGCAGTTACCTCACCGGAGGGGAGACCCAGTACTTC
NA	TRBV28	TRBJ2-1	NA	15	CASSSAYMVGSEQFF	TGTGCCAGCAGTTCCGCTTACATGGTAGGGAGTGAGCAGTTCTTC
NA	TRBV5-1	TRBJ2-3	once	13	CASSLGFTDTQYF	TGCGCCAGCAGCCTCGGTTTTACAGATACGCAGTATTTT
NA	TRBV27	TRBJ1-3	NA	16	CASSSSLGGSGNTIYF	TGTGCCAGCAGCTCTTCGCTAGGGGGGTCTGGAAACACCATATATTTT
NA	TRBV10-2	TRBJ1-1	NA	14	CASSESRLQTEAFF	TGCGCCAGCAGTGAGTCCCGACTTCAGACTGAAGCTTTCTTT
TRBD1	TRBV19	TRBJ2-7	NA	11	CASGQGHEQYF	TGTGCCTCGGGACAGGGCCACGAGCAGTACTTC
NA	TRBV7-2	TRBJ1-2	once	18	CASSWGKQAWGGLVGYTF	TGTGCCAGCAGCTGGGGGAAACAGGCTTGGGGAGGATTGGTGGGCTACACCTTC
TRBD1	TRBV9	TRBJ1-1	NA	14	CASSVGRGQTEAFF	TGTGCCAGCAGCGTCGGTAGGGGACAGACTGAAGCTTTCTTT
NA	TRBV7-2	TRBJ1-1	NA	16	CASSLEGGALNTEAFF	TGTGCCAGCAGCTTAGAAGGGGGGGCCCTTAACACTGAAGCTTTCTTT
TRBD1	TRBV27	TRBJ2-7	NA	15	CASSPNRQGYHEQYF	TGTGCCAGCAGTCCCAACAGACAGGGCTATCACGAGCAGTACTTC
TRBD1	TRBV5-1	TRBJ2-7	NA	15	CASSLDGQGAGEQYF	TGCGCCAGCAGCTTGGATGGACAGGGGGCTGGCGAGCAGTACTTC
TRBD2	TRBV5-1	TRBJ2-1	NA	14	CASSLTSGSNEQFF	TGCGCCAGCAGCTTAACTAGCGGGAGCAATGAGCAGTTCTTC
TRBD2	TRBV10-2	TRBJ2-3	NA	15	CASSVTGLGGDTQYF	TGCGCCAGCAGTGTCACGGGACTAGGAGGAGATACGCAGTATTTT
TRBD1	TRBV4-1	TRBJ2-1	NA	15	CASSHMTGDLNEQFF	TGCGCCAGCAGCCATATGACAGGGGACCTCAATGAGCAGTTCTTC
NA	TRBV10-3	TRBJ2-3	NA	11	CAGRSTDTQYF	TGTGCCGGGCGGAGCACAGATACGCAGTATTTT
NA	TRBV19	TRBJ2-2	NA	16	CASSPLADVRTGELFF	TGTGCCAGTAGTCCCTTAGCGGATGTGCGGACCGGGGAGCTGTTTTTT
NA	TRBV6-1	TRBJ2-7	few	11	CASTPRDEQYF	TGTGCCAGTACCCCCCGGGACGAGCAGTACTTC
NA	TRBV5-1	TRBJ1-5	NA	16	CASRPGDNLSNQPQHF	TGCGCCAGCCGCCCAGGGGACAATCTCTCCAATCAGCCCCAGCATTTT
TRBD1	TRBV6-6	TRBJ1-5	NA	15	CASSINRIPGGPQHF	TGTGCCAGCAGCATAAACAGGATCCCAGGGGGGCCCCAGCATTTT
TRBD2	TRBV6-4	TRBJ2-1	NA	15	CASSPIAGGYNEQFF	TGTGCCAGCAGCCCAATAGCGGGAGGGTACAATGAGCAGTTCTTC
TRBD1	TRBV2	TRBJ2-5	NA	14	CASSVDRGQGTQYF	TGTGCCAGCAGTGTCGACAGGGGGCAGGGGACCCAGTACTTC
NA	TRBV4-1	TRBJ2-1	once	18	CASSQEEVSRGRWNEQFF	TGCGCCAGCAGCCAAGAGGAGGTTTCTCGGGGGAGATGGAATGAGCAGTTCTTC
NA	TRBV6-1	TRBJ1-2	NA	15	CASSEVVGRNYGYTF	TGTGCCAGCAGTGAAGTGGTGGGCCGGAACTATGGCTACACCTTC
TRBD2	TRBV11-3	TRBJ2-3	NA	14	CASSRTSRTDTQYF	TGTGCCAGCAGCCGGACTAGCCGCACAGATACGCAGTATTTT
NA	TRBV5-1	TRBJ1-2	NA	15	CASSLARYGFYGYTF	TGCGCCAGCAGCTTGGCCCGATACGGGTTTTATGGCTACACCTTC
NA	TRBV19	TRBJ1-2	few	16	CASSIDSAGPLYGYTF	TGTGCCAGTAGTATAGACTCGGCAGGGCCCCTCTATGGCTACACCTTC
TRBD1	TRBV10-3	TRBJ2-1	NA	18	CAISEVGQGEVSYNEQFF	TGTGCCATCAGTGAAGTGGGACAGGGAGAAGTATCCTACAATGAGCAGTTCTTC
NA	TRBV7-2	TRBJ1-5	NA	15	CASSFTGFGNQPQHF	TGTGCCAGCAGCTTTACAGGGTTTGGCAATCAGCCCCAGCATTTT
NA	TRBV28	TRBJ1-4	NA	18	CASSLPGLITGTNEKLFF	TGTGCCAGCAGCTTGCCGGGTCTTATCACCGGGACTAATGAAAAACTGTTTTTT
TRBD2	TRBV6-5	TRBJ2-2	NA	15	CASSYVNSGSGELFF	TGTGCCAGCAGTTACGTGAATAGCGGGTCAGGGGAGCTGTTTTTT
TRBD1	TRBV9	TRBJ1-2	NA	14	CASSAGQGPYGYTF	TGTGCCAGCAGTGCCGGACAGGGACCTTATGGCTACACCTTC
NA	TRBV6-5	TRBJ1-3	NA	14	CASGRGRAGNTIYF	TGTGCCAGCGGACGCGGTCGGGCTGGAAACACCATATATTTT
NA	TRBV5-1	TRBJ2-2	NA	16	CASSLVSGINTGELFF	TGCGCCAGCAGCTTGGTTTCGGGGATCAACACCGGGGAGCTGTTTTTT
TRBD2	TRBV5-1	TRBJ2-3	NA	16	CASSTTSGRVADTQYF	TGCGCCAGCAGCACGACTAGCGGGAGGGTCGCAGATACGCAGTATTTT